The source of this TCR beta chain is a study of regulatory T cells in long-lasting Graves disease. Described time point: newly diagnosed GD, antithyroid drugs for less than 3 months. After RNA was extracted from PBMCs, the TCR library was made from it. Criteria from the American Thyroid Association guidelines were applied to diagnose Graves' disease. An endocrinology department in Xi'an, China, recruited the patients. This CDR3 is 15 amino acids long. The V segment lost 5 bases and the J segment 4 bases; nucleotides outside the gene matches: 5. The germline V gene has CDR1 LGHDT and CDR2 YNNKEL (reference sequence). Both iRepertoire HTBI primers and Arm-PCR of CDR3 regions were used to build the TCR beta libraries. TCRdb re-analysed the multiplex PCR reads in MiXCR, keeping a single row per CDR3 protein. The table records some 330,000 distinct CDR3 sequences, about an eighth of them present only once.

There are many counts of this clonotype. In addition, the sample was reused for a study of T cells in Graves' hyperthyroidism and ophthalmopathy. That paper states: HTBI primers were employed in a first-round RT-PCR of the TCR CDR3.

The input for sequencing was peripheral blood mononuclear cells (PBMCs), taken at new diagnosis, from a patient treated with antithyroid drugs. The TCR sequence derives from a woman between 18 and 29 years old with Graves disease. The chain is built from TRBV3-1 and TRBJ2-1, with TRBD1 matching 10 bases. CDR3 sequence: CASSTGTGAYNEQFF. In DNA, the CDR3 is TGTGCCAGCAGCACCGGGACAGGGGCGTACAATGAGCAGTTCTTC.